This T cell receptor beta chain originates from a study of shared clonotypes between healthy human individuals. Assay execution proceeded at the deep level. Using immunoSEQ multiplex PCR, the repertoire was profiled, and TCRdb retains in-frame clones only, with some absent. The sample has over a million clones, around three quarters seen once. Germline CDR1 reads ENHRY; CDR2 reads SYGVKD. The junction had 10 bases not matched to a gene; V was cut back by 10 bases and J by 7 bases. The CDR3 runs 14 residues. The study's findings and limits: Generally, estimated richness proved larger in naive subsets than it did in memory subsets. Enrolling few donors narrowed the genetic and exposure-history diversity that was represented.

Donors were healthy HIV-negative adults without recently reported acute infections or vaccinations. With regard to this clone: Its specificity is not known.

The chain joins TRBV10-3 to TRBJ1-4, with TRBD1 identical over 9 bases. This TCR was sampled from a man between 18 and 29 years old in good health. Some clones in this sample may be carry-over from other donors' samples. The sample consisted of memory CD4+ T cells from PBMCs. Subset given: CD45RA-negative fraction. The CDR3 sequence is CATKTGQGGEKLFF. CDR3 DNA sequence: TGTGCCACGAAGACGGGACAGGGTGGTGAAAAACTGTTTTTT.